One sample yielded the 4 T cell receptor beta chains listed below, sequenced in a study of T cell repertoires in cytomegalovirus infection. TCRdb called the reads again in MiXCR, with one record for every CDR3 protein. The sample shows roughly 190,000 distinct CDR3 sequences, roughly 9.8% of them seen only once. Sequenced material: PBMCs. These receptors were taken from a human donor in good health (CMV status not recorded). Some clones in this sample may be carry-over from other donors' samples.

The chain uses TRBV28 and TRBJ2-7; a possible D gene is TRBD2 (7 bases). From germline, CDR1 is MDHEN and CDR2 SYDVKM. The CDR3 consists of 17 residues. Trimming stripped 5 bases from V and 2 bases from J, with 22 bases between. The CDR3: CASSHGGGGAFTYEQYF. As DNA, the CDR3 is TGTGCCAGCAGTCACGGGGGAGGGGGGGCTTTTACCTACGAGCAGTACTTC.

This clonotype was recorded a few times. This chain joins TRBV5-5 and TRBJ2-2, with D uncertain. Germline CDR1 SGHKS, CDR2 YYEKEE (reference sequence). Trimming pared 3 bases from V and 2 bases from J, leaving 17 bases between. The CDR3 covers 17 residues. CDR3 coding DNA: TGTGCCAGCAGCTCTGTAATCCGTTTCCGTAACACCGGGGAGCTGTTTTTT. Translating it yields CASSSVIRFRNTGELFF.

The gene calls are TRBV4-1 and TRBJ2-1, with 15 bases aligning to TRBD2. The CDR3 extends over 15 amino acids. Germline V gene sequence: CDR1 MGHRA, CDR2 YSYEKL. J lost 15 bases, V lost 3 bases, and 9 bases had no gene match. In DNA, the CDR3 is TGCGCCAGCAGCCACCCCGGGACTAGCGGGGGGCTTCGGTTCTTC. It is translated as CASSHPGTSGGLRFF.

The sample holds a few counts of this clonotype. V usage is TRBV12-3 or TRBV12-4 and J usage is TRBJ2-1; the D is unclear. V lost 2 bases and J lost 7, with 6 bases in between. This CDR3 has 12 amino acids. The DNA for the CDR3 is TGTGCCAGCAGTTTAAAGGGTAATGAGCAGTTCTTC. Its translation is CASSLKGNEQFF.